A selection of T cell receptor beta chains follows, all from one sample in a study of CD8 T cells in Susac syndrome. TCRdb reprocessed the immunoSEQ multiplex PCR reads via MiXCR and lists one record per CDR3 protein. Of approximately 260,000 distinct CDR3 sequences listed, 90% to 97% were seen once; the top ten hold under 0.12%. Sample: CD4+ T cells from PBMCs. These receptors all stem from a human donor with Susac syndrome. The CDR3 runs from the conserved cysteine through the conserved F or W. D genes are given only for firm matches. Where a row states a size, it is once, few, many or the class of an expanded clone; other rows omit it.

CDR3nt: TGTGCCAGCAGCTTAGTCGGGGAGGACTATGGCTACACCTTC
CDR3aa: CASSLVGEDYGYTF
v_gene: TRBV7-9
d_gene: NA
len: 14
abundance: once
j_gene: TRBJ1-2

CDR3nt: TGTGCCAGCACACCGGGACAGGGCAATCAGCCCCAGCATTTT
CDR3aa: CASTPGQGNQPQHF
v_gene: TRBV12-3/TRBV12-4
d_gene: TRBD1
len: 14
abundance: NA
j_gene: TRBJ1-5

CDR3nt: TGCGCCAGCAGCCAAGGACTAGCGGGAGTTCAGTACGAGCAGTACTTC
CDR3aa: CASSQGLAGVQYEQYF
v_gene: TRBV4-1
d_gene: TRBD2
len: 16
abundance: NA
j_gene: TRBJ2-7

CDR3nt: TGCAGTGCTAGAGTCCCCACAGGGGACACCCAGTACTTC
CDR3aa: CSARVPTGDTQYF
v_gene: TRBV20-1
d_gene: TRBD1
len: 13
abundance: NA
j_gene: TRBJ2-5

CDR3nt: TGTGCCAGCAGCCCGGAGAGACTAGCTTCCTACGAGCAGTACTTC
CDR3aa: CASSPERLASYEQYF
v_gene: TRBV7-2
d_gene: TRBD2
len: 15
abundance: NA
j_gene: TRBJ2-7

CDR3nt: TGTGCCAGCTCACCACCGGGAAGGGTTGCTATGGGCGAGCAGTACTTC
CDR3aa: CASSPPGRVAMGEQYF
v_gene: TRBV18
d_gene: NA
len: 16
abundance: NA
j_gene: TRBJ2-7

CDR3nt: TGTGCCAGCAGTCCCGATAGGGGGTATAGCAATCAGCCCCAGCATTTT
CDR3aa: CASSPDRGYSNQPQHF
v_gene: TRBV2
d_gene: NA
len: 16
abundance: NA
j_gene: TRBJ1-5

CDR3nt: TGTGCCAGCAGCCGAAGACAGGGGGGTCAGCCCCAGCATTTT
CDR3aa: CASSRRQGGQPQHF
v_gene: TRBV27
d_gene: TRBD1
len: 14
abundance: NA
j_gene: TRBJ1-5

CDR3nt: TGTGCCACCAGTGATTTGAGGCACAATGAGCAGTTCTTC
CDR3aa: CATSDLRHNEQFF
v_gene: TRBV24-1
d_gene: NA
len: 13
abundance: NA
j_gene: TRBJ2-1

CDR3nt: TGTGCCAGCAGTTACCCGCGGCAGAGCGGGTCGAGCGCTGAAGCTTTCTTT
CDR3aa: CASSYPRQSGSSAEAFF
v_gene: TRBV6-2/TRBV6-3
d_gene: NA
len: 17
abundance: NA
j_gene: TRBJ1-1

CDR3nt: TGTGCCAGCAGCTTAGTGGGACCCCAGTTCTTC
CDR3aa: CASSLVGPQFF
v_gene: TRBV5-6
d_gene: NA
len: 11
abundance: NA
j_gene: TRBJ2-1

CDR3nt: TGTGCCAGCAGCCTTGGGACCCACAATGAGCAGTTCTTC
CDR3aa: CASSLGTHNEQFF
v_gene: TRBV12-3/TRBV12-4
d_gene: NA
len: 13
abundance: NA
j_gene: TRBJ2-1

CDR3nt: TGCAGCGTCGACGGGGGCCCCCGAGGGGGCTCCTACGAGCAGTACTTC
CDR3aa: CSVDGGPRGGSYEQYF
v_gene: TRBV29-1
d_gene: NA
len: 16
abundance: NA
j_gene: TRBJ2-7

CDR3nt: TGTGCCAGCAGTTCCGGGACTAGCGCCGAGGGGCAGTACTTC
CDR3aa: CASSSGTSAEGQYF
v_gene: TRBV5-6
d_gene: TRBD2
len: 14
abundance: once
j_gene: TRBJ2-7

CDR3nt: TGTGCCAGCAGGGACCGAGACCCTAGCAATCAGCCCCAGCATTTT
CDR3aa: CASRDRDPSNQPQHF
v_gene: TRBV2
d_gene: NA
len: 15
abundance: NA
j_gene: TRBJ1-5

CDR3nt: TGTGCCACCAGCGGTGGGGGGGGTAGCGGGAAGACTAGCTATGAGCAGTTCTTC
CDR3aa: CATSGGGGSGKTSYEQFF
v_gene: TRBV15
d_gene: TRBD2
len: 18
abundance: once
j_gene: TRBJ2-1

CDR3nt: TGTGCCAGCAGCCGGACAGGGTACGAGCAGTACTTC
CDR3aa: CASSRTGYEQYF
v_gene: TRBV12-3/TRBV12-4
d_gene: TRBD1
len: 12
abundance: NA
j_gene: TRBJ2-7

CDR3nt: TGTGCCACCAGCATAGACAGGGGGAATCAGCCCCAGCATTTT
CDR3aa: CATSIDRGNQPQHF
v_gene: TRBV15
d_gene: TRBD1
len: 14
abundance: NA
j_gene: TRBJ1-5

CDR3nt: TGTGCCATTTCAGTGAAGCAGGCTTTCTTT
CDR3aa: CAISVKQAFF
v_gene: TRBV19
d_gene: NA
len: 10
abundance: NA
j_gene: TRBJ1-1

CDR3nt: TGTGCTAGTGGCGCTGCCTTCAGGGAGCAGGGGTATGGCTACACCTTC
CDR3aa: CASGAAFREQGYGYTF
v_gene: TRBV12-5
d_gene: NA
len: 16
abundance: NA
j_gene: TRBJ1-2

CDR3nt: TGTGCCAGCAGCTTGTTAAGCAGGGACTATGGCTACACCTTC
CDR3aa: CASSLLSRDYGYTF
v_gene: TRBV11-1
d_gene: NA
len: 14
abundance: NA
j_gene: TRBJ1-2

CDR3nt: TGTGCCAGCAGCTCCGTAGCGGGAAAGGCAGATACGCAGTATTTT
CDR3aa: CASSSVAGKADTQYF
v_gene: TRBV7-3
d_gene: TRBD2
len: 15
abundance: NA
j_gene: TRBJ2-3

CDR3nt: TGTGCCAGCAGCCAAGTGGCAGAGACCCAGTACTTC
CDR3aa: CASSQVAETQYF
v_gene: TRBV3-1
d_gene: NA
len: 12
abundance: once
j_gene: TRBJ2-5

CDR3nt: TGTGCCAGCAGCCAGGGTGGGACTAGCGGGAGAGGTTACAATGAGCAGTTCTTC
CDR3aa: CASSQGGTSGRGYNEQFF
v_gene: TRBV9
d_gene: TRBD2
len: 18
abundance: NA
j_gene: TRBJ2-1

CDR3nt: TGTGCCTGGGCTCGGGGGCCGGAGGGTCAGCCCCAGCATTTT
CDR3aa: CAWARGPEGQPQHF
v_gene: TRBV30
d_gene: NA
len: 14
abundance: NA
j_gene: TRBJ1-5

CDR3nt: TGCGCCAGCAGCCGACAACCGGGCCTTAGCAATCAGCCCCAGCATTTT
CDR3aa: CASSRQPGLSNQPQHF
v_gene: TRBV4-1
d_gene: NA
len: 16
abundance: NA
j_gene: TRBJ1-5